These T cell receptor beta chains were read from a single sample in a study of cytomegalovirus exposure and HLA in healthy donors. Profiled with immunoSEQ multiplex PCR; TCRdb holds only in-frame clones, not every one. In the table there are approximately 180,000 clones, almost 85% of which are singletons. Sequenced input: PBMCs. Every receptor here comes from a girl between 5 and 17 years old in good health and CMV-seropositive. CDR3s include the opening cysteine and the closing phenylalanine or tryptophan.

TRBV28	12	TRBJ2-7	CAVSGQVYEQYF
TRBV5-4	17	TRBJ1-6	CASSPGGAGTGNSPLHF
TRBV5-1	15	TRBJ1-2	CASSLEQGPNYGYTF
TRBV19	15	TRBJ2-7	CASSISGGASYEQYF
TRBV19	14	TRBJ1-2	CASSITGAQNGYTF
TRBV4-1	15	TRBJ2-7	CASSQTTGTGYEQYF
TRBV7-9	17	TRBJ2-7	CASSLASPRTGVYEQYF
TRBV7-9	15	TRBJ2-1	CASTPDSFVRNEQFF
TRBV28	15	TRBJ2-2	CASSTTGRDTGELFF
TRBV6-5	15	TRBJ1-1	CASTPPTGRNTEAFF
TRBV5-6	16	TRBJ1-1	CASSLYPTGKDTEAFF
TRBV25-1	14	TRBJ2-6	CASARGSGANVLTF
TRBV15	15	TRBJ1-5	CATSRGQGGSEPQHF
TRBV5-1	12	TRBJ1-2	CASSFSGYGYTF
TRBV6-1	14	TRBJ2-5	CASRWDPGSETQYF
TRBV6-5	14	TRBJ1-2	CASSEQGANYGYTF
TRBV19	13	TRBJ2-7	CASSRDRLYEQYF
TRBV2	14	TRBJ2-1	CASSGQGIFNEQFF
TRBV10-1	15	TRBJ2-2	CASSEGGENTGELFF
TRBV28	14	TRBJ2-7	CASSTHQGVGEQYF
TRBV5-1	13	TRBJ2-2	CASGLQDTGELFF
TRBV28	17	TRBJ1-5	CASRAGTGRYSNQPQHF
TRBV5-4	16	TRBJ1-2	CASSSNPLNLGYGYTF
TRBV4-1	18	TRBJ1-1	CASSPLRMTIRLGTEAFF
TRBV7-7	16	TRBJ2-1	CASSLSPSGGQNEQFF
TRBV9	16	TRBJ1-3	CASRGSDRDSGNTIYF
TRBV5-4	14	TRBJ2-3	CASSDSTGSDTQYF
TRBV29-1	11	TRBJ1-4	CSVVWSEKLFF
TRBV6-5	13	TRBJ1-5	CASSSTGLQPQHF
TRBV5-8	14	TRBJ1-5	CASRWTARNQPQHF
TRBV15	15	TRBJ1-4	CATSPDRETNEKLFF
TRBV5-5	15	TRBJ2-7	CASSAYETSSYEQYF
TRBV4-1	13	TRBJ1-5	CASSQAPGGPQHF
TRBV11-2	13	TRBJ2-2	CASSFTRLGELFF
TRBV5-4	16	TRBJ2-3	CASSLVRELSQYTQYF
TRBV18	16	TRBJ2-7	CASSPLGGGTFYEQYF
TRBV7-8	16	TRBJ2-2	CASSLRDRGYTGELFF
TRBV15	14	TRBJ1-5	CATSPERGYQPQHF
TRBV2	15	TRBJ1-5	CASSLTELKGQPQHF
TRBV6-6	14	TRBJ2-7	CASTLAGGAYEQYF
TRBV19	15	TRBJ2-1	CASSIRLAGTNEQFF
TRBV5-1	16	TRBJ2-1	CASSRTSTASQNEQFF
TRBV5-1	17	TRBJ2-1	CASSLVLAGLATNEQFF
TRBV10-3	13	TRBJ1-2	CAISATGRYGYTF
TRBV29-1	17	TRBJ1-1	CSVDGQGNSNMNTEAFF
TRBV5-6	14	TRBJ2-7	CASSLGQNSHEQYF
TRBV27	14	TRBJ1-2	CARAVRGTGYGYTF
TRBV2	16	TRBJ2-7	CASSEEPAGTTYEQYF
TRBV11-2	15	TRBJ2-3	CASSRWTVSRDTQYF
TRBV5-6	15	TRBJ2-1	CASSRGQASWNEQFF
TRBV13	14	TRBJ2-7	CASSFYQGAYEQYF
TRBV25-1	14	TRBJ1-3	CASSETGVGNTIYF
TRBV5-6	12	TRBJ2-7	CASGRGNGEQYF
TRBV4-2	16	TRBJ2-5	CASSQDRLADQETQYF
TRBV11-2	15	TRBJ2-3	CASSLVQGGSNTQYF
TRBV27	16	TRBJ2-1	CASSPRGTALYNEQFF
TRBV4-2	14	TRBJ2-1	CASSQDEGSGEQFF
TRBV2	13	TRBJ1-1	CASSAQVNTEAFF
TRBV4-2	17	TRBJ2-4	CASSQETGWGAKNIQYF
TRBV5-1	15	TRBJ1-5	CASSLAGVSNQPQHF